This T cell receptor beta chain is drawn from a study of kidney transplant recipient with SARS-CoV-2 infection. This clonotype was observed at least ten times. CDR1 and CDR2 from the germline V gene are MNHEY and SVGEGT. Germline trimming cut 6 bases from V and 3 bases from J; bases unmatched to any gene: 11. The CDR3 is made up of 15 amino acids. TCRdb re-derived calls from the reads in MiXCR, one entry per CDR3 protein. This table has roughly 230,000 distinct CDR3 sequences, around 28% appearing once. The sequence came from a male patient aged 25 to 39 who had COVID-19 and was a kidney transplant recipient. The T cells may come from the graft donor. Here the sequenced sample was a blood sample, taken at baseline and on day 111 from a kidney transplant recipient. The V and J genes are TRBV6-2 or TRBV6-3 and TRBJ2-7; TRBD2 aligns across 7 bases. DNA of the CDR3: TGTGCCAGCAGCTCCCCCGGGACGGGGGGCTACGAGCAGTACTTC. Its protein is CASSSPGTGGYEQYF.